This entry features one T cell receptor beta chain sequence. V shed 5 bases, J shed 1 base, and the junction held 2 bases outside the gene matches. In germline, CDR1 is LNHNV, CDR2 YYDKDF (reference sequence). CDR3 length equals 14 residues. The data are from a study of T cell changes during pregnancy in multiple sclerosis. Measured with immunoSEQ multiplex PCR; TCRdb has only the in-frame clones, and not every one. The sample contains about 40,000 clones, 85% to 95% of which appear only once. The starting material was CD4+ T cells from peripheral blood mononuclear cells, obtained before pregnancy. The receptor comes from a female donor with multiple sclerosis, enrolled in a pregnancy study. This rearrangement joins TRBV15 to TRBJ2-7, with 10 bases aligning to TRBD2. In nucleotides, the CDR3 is TGTGCCACCAGCCCTAGCGGGAGTTCCTACGAGCAGTACTTC. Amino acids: CATSPSGSSYEQYF.